Listed below are T cell receptor beta chains from one sample, sequenced in a study of T cell responses to AZD1222 COVID-19 vaccine. Method: immunoSEQ multiplex PCR; TCRdb's copy keeps in-frame clones and lacks some. Of approximately 140,000 clones in the sample, 70% to 90% were seen once. The material sequenced was peripheral blood, taken on day 0 of AZD1222 vaccination. These receptors originate from an adult in good health. The CDR3 runs from the conserved cysteine through the conserved F or W. A D gene is named only where the DNA matches it firmly. Clone size is stated in some rows and not others, as once, few, many or a class when expanded.

CDR3 DNA | CDR3 protein | J gene | D gene | V gene | clone size
TGCAGCGCTTCGGGAACCCAGGGCACTGAAGCTTTCTTT | CSASGTQGTEAFF | TRBJ1-1 | - | TRBV29-1 | -
TGCAGCGTTGCCCAAGGAGGGGGTCCCTTCCGGAACACTGAAGCTTTCTTT | CSVAQGGGPFRNTEAFF | TRBJ1-1 | - | TRBV29-1 | -
TGCGCCAGCAGCTTGGCCAGTTCGGGGGGCGCGTTTTATGGCTACACCTTC | CASSLASSGGAFYGYTF | TRBJ1-2 | - | TRBV5-1 | once
TGTGCCAGCAGCTTGGGGACAAGACCCATCTCTGGAAACACCATATATTTT | CASSLGTRPISGNTIYF | TRBJ1-3 | - | TRBV5-5 | few
TGCGCCAGCAGCGGGGTAAACTCGGCGAATGAGCAGTTCTTC | CASSGVNSANEQFF | TRBJ2-1 | - | TRBV5-1 | -
TGTGCCAGCAGTTACAGGGGTAGCGGGGAATTCTCCTACAATGAGCAGTTCTTC | CASSYRGSGEFSYNEQFF | TRBJ2-1 | TRBD2 | TRBV6-2/TRBV6-3 | -
TGTGCCAGCAGTTACTTGGGGGGGGGAAGAGAGACCCAGTACTTC | CASSYLGGGRETQYF | TRBJ2-5 | TRBD2 | TRBV6-2/TRBV6-3 | -
TGTGCCAGCAGTTTGGCATATTCCTACAATGAGCAGTTCTTC | CASSLAYSYNEQFF | TRBJ2-1 | - | TRBV27 | -
TGTGCCAGCGAGGTCAAGAGCTCTGGGGCCAACGTCCTGACTTTC | CASEVKSSGANVLTF | TRBJ2-6 | - | TRBV7-9 | -
TGTGCCAGCAGTCCTACTCCTGGACAGGGGGCAAACGAGCAGTACTTC | CASSPTPGQGANEQYF | TRBJ2-7 | TRBD1 | TRBV6-6 | -
TGTGCCATCAGTGATTATGCGGACAACACTGAAGCTTTCTTT | CAISDYADNTEAFF | TRBJ1-1 | - | TRBV10-3 | -
TGTGCCAGCAGCCCCCCTCTTAGCGGGCCCCCAGATACGCAGTATTTT | CASSPPLSGPPDTQYF | TRBJ2-3 | TRBD2 | TRBV3-1/TRBV3-2 | few
TGTGCCAGCAGCACCCCTATGAGGGCTAACTATGGCTACACCTTC | CASSTPMRANYGYTF | TRBJ1-2 | - | TRBV11-2 | -
TGTGCCAGCAGCTTCCAACCGCCTCGGCTAGCGGTAGTCCAAGAGACCCAGTACTTC | CASSFQPPRLAVVQETQYF | TRBJ2-5 | TRBD2 | TRBV7-2 | -
TGTGCCAGCAGCTTTGTCCCGGGCCTCCACGGGACTGAAGCTTTCTTT | CASSFVPGLHGTEAFF | TRBJ1-1 | - | TRBV7-9 | -
TGTGCCAGCAGTTTCGGTCCCCATCAGCCCCAGCATTTT | CASSFGPHQPQHF | TRBJ1-5 | - | TRBV27 | -
TGCGCCAGCAGCCAAGATCAGGAGTACGAGCAGTACTTC | CASSQDQEYEQYF | TRBJ2-7 | - | TRBV4-1 | once
TGTGCCAGCAGCTTGGCCGGGCCGAGGGCCGGGGAGCTGTTTTTT | CASSLAGPRAGELFF | TRBJ2-2 | - | TRBV5-4 | -
TGTGCCAGCAGGGATACAGCCAAGAACACTGAAGCTTTCTTT | CASRDTAKNTEAFF | TRBJ1-1 | - | TRBV6-4 | -
TGTGCCAGCAGTGAAGTCGGGAGCACAGATACGCAGTATTTT | CASSEVGSTDTQYF | TRBJ2-3 | - | TRBV2 | -
TGTGCTAGCAGCTTGTCGTTAGGGAGGGGGGGCGAGCAGTTCTTC | CASSLSLGRGGEQFF | TRBJ2-1 | - | TRBV7-7 | -
TGTGCCAGCAGAAATCTTGACACAGATACGCAGTATTTT | CASRNLDTDTQYF | TRBJ2-3 | - | TRBV3-1/TRBV3-2 | -
TGTGCCAGTAGTATCCTGTCGACCTCCTACAATGAGCAGTTCTTC | CASSILSTSYNEQFF | TRBJ2-1 | - | TRBV19 | -
TGTGCCAGCAGTATCGGGGACAGATCCTTTCGACCCCTCCACTTT | CASSIGDRSFRPLHF | TRBJ1-6 | TRBD1 | TRBV6-2/TRBV6-3 | once
TGTGCCATCAGTGGTGACAGGGCGATCTTCCACACCATATATTTT | CAISGDRAIFHTIYF | TRBJ1-3 | TRBD1 | TRBV10-3 | -